A single T cell receptor (beta chain) is shown here with its context. The antigen is unknown. PCR used 60 Vbeta primers and 13 Jbeta primers. Some clones are missing from TCRdb's copy, which holds only in-frame ones; the method was immunoSEQ multiplex PCR. The sample shows about 150,000 clones, about three quarters of them seen only once. This sample was included in a study of cytomegalovirus exposure and HLA in healthy donors. General observations from the study: Analysis was performed later, and it showed HLA-associated TCR beta chains to be more clonally expanded than equally common others. HLA alleles showed associations with 15,000 to 20,000 TCR beta sequences in a later analysis, at a 0.05 false discovery rate. Fewer N-insertions (relative to the roughly 720-donor mean) were reportedly seen in an Asian-associated ancestry cluster in a later analysis.

Germline values: CDR1 SGHRS, CDR2 YFSETQ. The junction had 0 bases not matched to a gene; V was cut back by 0 bases and J by 0 bases. The CDR3 is 15 amino acids. The chain has TRBV5-1 and TRBJ1-2; 9 bases are a match to TRBD1. The TCR was taken from a male donor in good health and CMV-seronegative. What was sequenced was PBMCs. The CDR3 region has the DNA TGCGCCAGCAGCTTGGGACAGGGGGCTAACTATGGCTACACCTTC. It specifies CASSLGQGANYGYTF. The entire variable domain, with the rest obtained from reference TRBV5-1 and TRBJ1-2, is as follows: KAGVTQTPRYLIKTRGQQVTLSCSPISGHRSVSWYQQTPGQGLQFLFEYFSETQRNKGNFPGRFSGRQFSNSRSEMNVSTLELGDSALYLCASSLGQGANYGYTFGSGTRLTVV.